These T cell receptor beta chains were read from a single sample in a study of OX40 agonist ivuxolimab in advanced cancers. The protocol was immunoSEQ multiplex PCR, while the TCRdb copy is restricted to in-frame clones and leaves out a portion. The sample lists roughly 32,000 clones; roughly 83% were seen once. The source material was CD4+ or CD8+ T cells sorted from blood, sampled in a trial of the OX40 agonist ivuxolimab. The receptors shown here come from an adult with an advanced solid tumor such as melanoma, head and neck, liver or kidney cancer. Both conserved end residues are part of each CDR3. The order of the fields is clone size, D gene, V gene, J gene, CDR3 DNA, CDR3 protein. A D gene is named only where the DNA matches it firmly. Some rows mark clone size as missing; the rest say once, few, many or name a class of expanded clone.

size: -
D: TRBD2
V: TRBV19
J: TRBJ2-2
DNA: TGTGCCAGTAGTCCCCGGACTAGCGGGGCGTGGGTTTACACCGGGGAGCTGTTTTTT
CDR3: CASSPRTSGAWVYTGELFF

size: -
D: TRBD2
V: TRBV7-6
J: TRBJ2-3
DNA: TGTGCCAGCAGCTTACGACTAGCGGGAGGTGGAGATACGCAGTATTTT
CDR3: CASSLRLAGGGDTQYF

size: -
D: -
V: TRBV7-6
J: TRBJ2-7
DNA: TGTGCCAGCAGCCCATCCGGATCCTACGAGCAGTACTTC
CDR3: CASSPSGSYEQYF

size: -
D: -
V: TRBV20-1
J: TRBJ2-7
DNA: TGCAGTGCCAAAGAGAACCTGCAGTACTTC
CDR3: CSAKENLQYF

size: -
D: -
V: TRBV7-9
J: TRBJ2-1
DNA: TGTGCCAGCAGCGTTAGTAGACGAGACGGAGTAGCGATCAACAATGAGCAGTTCTTC
CDR3: CASSVSRRDGVAINNEQFF

size: -
D: TRBD1
V: TRBV7-9
J: TRBJ2-3
DNA: TGTGCCAGCAGCCTCGGGACAGCCAACTACGACACAGATACGCAGTATTTT
CDR3: CASSLGTANYDTDTQYF

size: few
D: -
V: TRBV11-2
J: TRBJ2-7
DNA: TGTGCCAGCGGGGGGTCGGGAAATCATGCCGAGCAGTACTTC
CDR3: CASGGSGNHAEQYF

size: -
D: -
V: TRBV6-5
J: TRBJ1-4
DNA: TGTGGTTCCCGGGAGGTGGATAATGAAAAACTGTTTTTT
CDR3: CGSREVDNEKLFF

size: -
D: -
V: TRBV25-1
J: TRBJ2-2
DNA: TGTGCCAGCAGTGACGACAGCACCGGGGAGCTGTTTTTT
CDR3: CASSDDSTGELFF

size: -
D: -
V: TRBV27
J: TRBJ1-1
DNA: TGTGCCAGCAGTTTAACCCGGGGATCCCGTAACACTGAAGCTTTCTTT
CDR3: CASSLTRGSRNTEAFF

size: -
D: -
V: TRBV4-3
J: TRBJ1-1
DNA: TGCGCCAGCAGAATGCGCACTGAAGCTTTCTTT
CDR3: CASRMRTEAFF

size: -
D: TRBD1
V: TRBV5-6
J: TRBJ2-1
DNA: TGTGCCAGCAGCTCGGGGACAGGGAGGAATGAGCAGTTCTTC
CDR3: CASSSGTGRNEQFF

size: -
D: TRBD1
V: TRBV2
J: TRBJ2-6
DNA: TGTGCCAGCAGGAGACAGGGAATCTCTGGGGCCAACGTCCTGACTTTC
CDR3: CASRRQGISGANVLTF

size: -
D: -
V: TRBV9
J: TRBJ2-1
DNA: TGTGCCAGCAGCGTAGGACAGTCCAATGAGCAGTTCTTC
CDR3: CASSVGQSNEQFF

size: -
D: TRBD2
V: TRBV9
J: TRBJ2-3
DNA: TGTGCCAGCAGCGTAGGGGCGGGAGTAATCACAGATACGCAGTATTTT
CDR3: CASSVGAGVITDTQYF

size: -
D: TRBD1
V: TRBV4-1
J: TRBJ1-2
DNA: TGCGCCAGCAGCCCAGCGGACAGGGGGCGTGATGGCTACACCTTC
CDR3: CASSPADRGRDGYTF

size: -
D: -
V: TRBV28
J: TRBJ2-3
DNA: TGTGCCAGCAGTTTAACTGGTAGGCAGTATTTT
CDR3: CASSLTGRQYF

size: -
D: TRBD1
V: TRBV5-1
J: TRBJ1-2
DNA: TGCGCCAGCAGCTTGATGACAGGGGTCGTCTATGGCTACACCTTC
CDR3: CASSLMTGVVYGYTF

size: once
D: TRBD1
V: TRBV4-1
J: TRBJ1-1
DNA: TGCGCCAGCAGCCTATTAGACAGGGGAGACACTGAAGCTTTCTTT
CDR3: CASSLLDRGDTEAFF

size: -
D: -
V: TRBV5-1
J: TRBJ2-7
DNA: TGCGCCAGCAGCTTGAACTCAGGGGGGATTTACGAGCAGTACTTC
CDR3: CASSLNSGGIYEQYF

size: -
D: TRBD1
V: TRBV5-6
J: TRBJ1-1
DNA: TGTGCCAGCAGCTTTGGGGACAGGGACACTGAAGCTTTCTTT
CDR3: CASSFGDRDTEAFF

size: -
D: -
V: TRBV6-5
J: TRBJ2-7
DNA: TGTGCCAGCAGGGAGGGGCCGCTAAACTACGAGCAGTACTTC
CDR3: CASREGPLNYEQYF

size: -
D: -
V: TRBV27
J: TRBJ2-3
DNA: TGTGCCAGCAGTCCCCCAACTATTAGTGGTACGCAGTATTTT
CDR3: CASSPPTISGTQYF

size: -
D: -
V: TRBV28
J: TRBJ2-3
DNA: TGTGCCAGCAGTTCGGCAGGGGCGGGAGATACGCAGTATTTT
CDR3: CASSSAGAGDTQYF

size: -
D: TRBD1
V: TRBV7-2
J: TRBJ2-1
DNA: TGTGCCAGCAAAGACAGGGGAGAATCCTACAATGAGCAGTTCTTC
CDR3: CASKDRGESYNEQFF

size: -
D: TRBD1
V: TRBV19
J: TRBJ2-2
DNA: TGTGCCACCGACAGGGAGAACACCGGGGAGCTGTTTTTT
CDR3: CATDRENTGELFF

size: few
D: -
V: TRBV7-7
J: TRBJ1-5
DNA: TGTGCTAGCAGCTACTACAGGCATAGCAATCAGCCCCAGCATTTT
CDR3: CASSYYRHSNQPQHF

size: -
D: TRBD2
V: TRBV4-3
J: TRBJ2-7
DNA: TGCGCCAGCAGCCCAGGTTTGGGCGGGGGGGTCTACGAGCAGTACTTC
CDR3: CASSPGLGGGVYEQYF

size: -
D: TRBD2
V: TRBV19
J: TRBJ2-3
DNA: TGTGCCAGTAGTATAGGGCTAGCGGAGACCAAAGATACGCAGTATTTT
CDR3: CASSIGLAETKDTQYF

size: once
D: -
V: TRBV7-8
J: TRBJ2-1
DNA: TGTGCCAGCAGCTCCCCAGGGGTGCGGAATGAGCAGTTCTTC
CDR3: CASSSPGVRNEQFF

size: -
D: -
V: TRBV5-6
J: TRBJ1-4
DNA: TGTGCCAGCAGCTTGGGAGTGGTGAGGGAAAAACTGTTTTTT
CDR3: CASSLGVVREKLFF

size: once
D: -
V: TRBV15
J: TRBJ2-5
DNA: TGTGCCACCAGCGGGTTTGGGGGAGAGGAGACCCAGTACTTC
CDR3: CATSGFGGEETQYF

size: few
D: -
V: TRBV7-9
J: TRBJ1-1
DNA: TGTGCCAGCAGCTTAGCTTGGGCCCAAAGCACTGAAGCTTTCTTT
CDR3: CASSLAWAQSTEAFF

size: -
D: -
V: TRBV27
J: TRBJ2-3
DNA: TGTGCCAGCCTGGGACTAGATACGCAGTATTTT
CDR3: CASLGLDTQYF

size: few
D: -
V: TRBV27
J: TRBJ1-6
DNA: TGTGCCAGCAGTTTATCAAGGGGTAATTCACCCCTCCACTTT
CDR3: CASSLSRGNSPLHF

size: -
D: TRBD1
V: TRBV5-1
J: TRBJ1-2
DNA: TGCGCCAGCAGCCTAAGTGGGACAGAAGCTAACTATGGCTACACCTTC
CDR3: CASSLSGTEANYGYTF

size: -
D: -
V: TRBV4-1
J: TRBJ2-7
DNA: TGCGCCAGCAGCCAGGGTTTGGACGAGCAGTACTTC
CDR3: CASSQGLDEQYF

size: medium-sized
D: TRBD2
V: TRBV6-1
J: TRBJ2-3
DNA: TGTGCCAGCAGTGAGACTAGCGGGGCCACAGATACGCAGTATTTT
CDR3: CASSETSGATDTQYF

size: -
D: -
V: TRBV27
J: TRBJ2-3
DNA: TGTGCCAGCACCAGCGAAGAGAGTTTGGATACGCAGTATTTT
CDR3: CASTSEESLDTQYF

size: -
D: -
V: TRBV7-2
J: TRBJ2-5
DNA: TGTGCCAGCAGCTTATTCGGTTCTCAAGAGACCCAGTACTTC
CDR3: CASSLFGSQETQYF

size: -
D: TRBD1
V: TRBV7-8
J: TRBJ2-1
DNA: TGTGCCAGCAGCCCACGACAGGGGGTCTCCTACAATGAGCAGTTCTTC
CDR3: CASSPRQGVSYNEQFF

size: -
D: TRBD1
V: TRBV27
J: TRBJ1-4
DNA: TGTGCCAGCAGTCAATACAGGGGTAATGAAAAACTGTTTTTT
CDR3: CASSQYRGNEKLFF

size: -
D: -
V: TRBV4-1
J: TRBJ2-1
DNA: TGCGCCAGCAGCCAATCGTTCGGTGAGCAGTTCTTC
CDR3: CASSQSFGEQFF

size: -
D: -
V: TRBV9
J: TRBJ2-5
DNA: TGTGCCAGCAGCGTAGGAGGATGGGCAGAGACCCAGTACTTC
CDR3: CASSVGGWAETQYF

size: -
D: -
V: TRBV7-2
J: TRBJ1-5
DNA: TGTGCCAGCAGCTGGGGGACAACCCAGCATTTT
CDR3: CASSWGTTQHF